A selection of T cell receptor beta chains follows, all from one sample in a study of metastatic and nonmetastatic thyroid tumors. TCRdb re-called the PCR reads via MiXCR. The table shows some 18,000 clones, with 22% occurring only once. Sequencing was performed on tumor tissue. The source is a male donor with papillary thyroid cancer or a benign thyroid nodule (not recorded which). Some clones in this sample may be carry-over from other donors' samples. Each CDR3 is given with its conserved first and last residue.

CDR3,V,J
CATSRDQYQVGNQPQHF,TRBV15,TRBJ1-5
CASSREVGNEAFF,TRBV6-9,TRBJ1-1
CAWSTGQPGDYGYTF,TRBV30,TRBJ1-2
CATSDTSGRIDNEQFF,TRBV24-1,TRBJ2-1
CAISEGGPAQCEKLFF,TRBV28,TRBJ1-4
CASSLDYQLPVREQYF,TRBV11-3,TRBJ2-7
CASSRGTGVNEQYF,TRBV13,TRBJ2-7
CASSETGGGSYEQYF,TRBV2,TRBJ2-7
CASSDNADSEQYF,TRBV6-4,TRBJ2-7
CASSQGSGSYEQYF,TRBV4-1,TRBJ2-7
CSAVSSGYSYNEQFF,TRBV20-1,TRBJ2-1
CASSLAYERDKLFF,TRBV5-1,TRBJ1-4
CAWRWAGQGVYEPYF,TRBV19,TRBJ2-7
CASSMFPTSGYNEQFF,TRBV19,TRBJ2-1
CASSQTGRTDTQYF,TRBV12-3/TRBV12-4,TRBJ2-3
CAISLGQGYGNEQFF,TRBV10-3,TRBJ2-1
CASSVTGDTGELFF,TRBV2,TRBJ2-2
CASSSLARLYEQYF,TRBV5-5,TRBJ2-7
CSTLDRAIAFF,TRBV29-1,TRBJ1-1
CSARDQTGMSYTF,TRBV20-1,TRBJ1-2
CASSLDGSEAFF,TRBV7-6,TRBJ1-1
CASSVVGTSGRGYEQYF,TRBV9,TRBJ2-7
CASSDMPSGRNEQFF,TRBV10-2,TRBJ2-1
CASSRSVAGNTGELFF,TRBV2,TRBJ2-2
CASSFSPTGATYEQYF,TRBV27,TRBJ2-7
CASSFHRGSNEQFF,TRBV27,TRBJ2-1
CARKYRLGTEAFF,TRBV2,TRBJ1-1
CGSRLTGAGSYNAQFF,TRBV7-2,TRBJ2-1
CASKVFGSGETQYF,TRBV28,TRBJ2-5
CASSGTGEQYF,TRBV5-1,TRBJ2-7
CASSYHNEQYF,TRBV27,TRBJ2-7